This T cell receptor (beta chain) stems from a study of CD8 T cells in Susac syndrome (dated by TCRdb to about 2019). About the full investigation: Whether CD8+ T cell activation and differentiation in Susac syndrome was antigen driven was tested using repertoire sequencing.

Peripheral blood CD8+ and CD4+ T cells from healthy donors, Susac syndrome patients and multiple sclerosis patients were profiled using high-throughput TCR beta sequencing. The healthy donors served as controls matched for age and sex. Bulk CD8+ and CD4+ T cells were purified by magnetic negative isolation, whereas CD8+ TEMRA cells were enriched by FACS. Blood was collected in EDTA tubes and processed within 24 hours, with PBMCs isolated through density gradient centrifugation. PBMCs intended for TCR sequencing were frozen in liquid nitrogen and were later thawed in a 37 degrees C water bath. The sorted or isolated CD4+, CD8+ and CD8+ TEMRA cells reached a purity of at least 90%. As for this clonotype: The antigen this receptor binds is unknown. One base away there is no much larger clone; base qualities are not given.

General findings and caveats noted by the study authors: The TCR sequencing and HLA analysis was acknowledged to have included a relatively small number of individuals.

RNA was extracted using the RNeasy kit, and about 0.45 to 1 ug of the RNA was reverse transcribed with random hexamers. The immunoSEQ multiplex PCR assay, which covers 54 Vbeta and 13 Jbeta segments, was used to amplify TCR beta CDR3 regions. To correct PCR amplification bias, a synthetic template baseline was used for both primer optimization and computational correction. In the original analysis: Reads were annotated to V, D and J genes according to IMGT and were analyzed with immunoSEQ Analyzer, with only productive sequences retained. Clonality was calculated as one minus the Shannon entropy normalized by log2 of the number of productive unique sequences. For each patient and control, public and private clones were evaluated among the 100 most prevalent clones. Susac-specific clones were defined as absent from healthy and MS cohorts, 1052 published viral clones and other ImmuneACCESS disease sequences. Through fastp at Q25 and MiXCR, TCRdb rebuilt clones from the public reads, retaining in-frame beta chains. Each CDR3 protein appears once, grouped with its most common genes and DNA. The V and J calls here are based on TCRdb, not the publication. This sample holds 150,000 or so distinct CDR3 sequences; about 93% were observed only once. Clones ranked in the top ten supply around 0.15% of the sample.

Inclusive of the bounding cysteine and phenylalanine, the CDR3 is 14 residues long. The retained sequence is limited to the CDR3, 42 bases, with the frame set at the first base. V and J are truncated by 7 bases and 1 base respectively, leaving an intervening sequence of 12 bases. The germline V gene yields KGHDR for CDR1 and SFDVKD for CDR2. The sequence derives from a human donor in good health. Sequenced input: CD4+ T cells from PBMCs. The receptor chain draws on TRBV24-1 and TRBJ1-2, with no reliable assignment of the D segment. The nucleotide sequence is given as TGTGCCACCAGGTCCGGACTCCTTAACTATGGCTACACCTTC. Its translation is CATRSGLLNYGYTF.